The present TCR beta chain was sequenced within a study of T-cell memory formation after mild COVID-19. TCRdb re-analysed the 5' RACE reads in MiXCR, keeping a single row per CDR3 protein. The sample shows 280,000 or so distinct CDR3 sequences, more than 15% of them seen only once. Trimming shortened V by 4 bases and J by 0 bases, and 13 bases separated the two germline ends. In germline, CDR1 is SGHRS, CDR2 YFSETQ. The CDR3 runs 15 residues. The TCR was taken from a young man who had mild COVID-19 (a few samples of this study predate the infection). Cell type and time point are not known. The sample was PBMCs or a T cell subset sorted from them (not recorded which). The chain combines TRBV5-1 with TRBJ1-2; D gene uncertain. CDR3 sequence reads: CASSTGHPANYGYTF. DNA for the CDR3: TGCGCCAGCAGCACCGGCCACCCAGCTAACTATGGCTACACCTTC.